This TCR beta chain was retrieved from a study of beta chain features in type 1 diabetes. Findings of the study overall: Moderate but significant shortening of TCRB CDR3s was recorded in all four CD4+ subsets from Type 1 diabetes patients. High-TCR-expressing cells could be over-represented by cDNA sequencing.

Expressed TCRB transcripts were sequenced because the isolated RNA had all been reverse transcribed beforehand. TCRdb keeps only in-frame clones here, not all; method: immunoSEQ multiplex PCR. This sample has under 300,000 clones, with 16% found just once. Comments on this clone: Its specificity is unknown.

V lost 1 base and J lost 8; bases outside the gene matches: 11. Germline values: CDR1 SGHAT, CDR2 FQNNGV. CDR3 size: 16 residues. The chain is built from TRBV11-2 and TRBJ2-3; 8 nucleotides match TRBD1. Material: naive CD4+ T cells from blood. This receptor was taken from a man younger than 45 with type 1 diabetes. The CDR3 nucleotides are TGTGCCAGCAGCTTAGGGTTTGCGGACAGGGCAAGTACGCAGTATTTT. It yields the protein CASSLGFADRASTQYF.